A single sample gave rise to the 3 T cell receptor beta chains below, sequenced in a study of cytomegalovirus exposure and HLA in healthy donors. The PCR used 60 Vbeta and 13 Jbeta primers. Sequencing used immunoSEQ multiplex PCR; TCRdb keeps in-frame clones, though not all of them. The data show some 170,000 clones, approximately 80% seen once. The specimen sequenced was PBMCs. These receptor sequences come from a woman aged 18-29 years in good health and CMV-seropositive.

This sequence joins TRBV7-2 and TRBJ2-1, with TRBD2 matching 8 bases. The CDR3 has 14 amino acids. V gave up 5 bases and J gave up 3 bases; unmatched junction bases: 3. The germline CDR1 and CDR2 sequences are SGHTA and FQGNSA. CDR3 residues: CASSRGGNYNEQFF. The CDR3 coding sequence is TGTGCCAGCAGCCGGGGGGGAAACTACAATGAGCAGTTCTTC. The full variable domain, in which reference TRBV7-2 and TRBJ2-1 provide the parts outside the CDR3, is GAGVSQSPSNKVTEKGKDVELRCDPISGHTALYWYRQSLGQGLEFLIYFQGNSAPDKSGLPSDRFSAERTGGSVSTLTIQRTQQEDSAVYLCASSRGGNYNEQFFGPGTRLTVL.

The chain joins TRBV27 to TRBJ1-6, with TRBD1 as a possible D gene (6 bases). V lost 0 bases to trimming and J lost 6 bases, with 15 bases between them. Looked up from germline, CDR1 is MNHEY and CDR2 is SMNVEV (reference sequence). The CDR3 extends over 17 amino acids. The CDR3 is CASSLSSYRVPNSPLHF. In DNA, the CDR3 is TGTGCCAGCAGTTTATCCTCTTACAGGGTGCCTAATTCACCCCTCCACTTT.

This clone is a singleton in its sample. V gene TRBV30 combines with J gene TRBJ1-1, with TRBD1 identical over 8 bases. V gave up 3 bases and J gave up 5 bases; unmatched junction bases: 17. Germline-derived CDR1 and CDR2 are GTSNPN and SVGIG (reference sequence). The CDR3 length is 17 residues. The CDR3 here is CAWRYYRGGQRGTEAFF. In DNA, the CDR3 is TGTGCCTGGAGATACTACAGGGGGGGTCAGAGGGGAACTGAAGCTTTCTTT.